A selection of T cell receptor beta chains follows, all from one sample in a study of HIV-infected patients and healthy controls. MiXCR, run by TCRdb on the 5' RACE reads, gives a single entry per CDR3 protein. The sample shows about 15,000 distinct CDR3 sequences, roughly 7.7% of them seen only once. Sequences were obtained from blood. Receptors were obtained from an adult in good health. Both conserved end residues are part of each CDR3. Only part of the rows carry a size: once, few, many, or a class if the clone is expanded.

j_gene: TRBJ2-3
abundance: many
v_gene: TRBV7-3
CDR3aa: CASSQGQGARNTQYF

j_gene: TRBJ2-3
abundance: many
v_gene: TRBV4-3
CDR3aa: CASSQGPARLAGNTDTQYF

j_gene: TRBJ2-7
abundance: few
v_gene: TRBV5-5
CDR3aa: CASSFRPNVGEQYF

j_gene: TRBJ2-3
abundance: NA
v_gene: TRBV3-1
CDR3aa: CASSPTGGTDTQYF

j_gene: TRBJ2-7
abundance: many
v_gene: TRBV20-1
CDR3aa: CSARESADYEQYF

j_gene: TRBJ2-3
abundance: many
v_gene: TRBV7-2
CDR3aa: CASSLDPRDRGGTDTQYF

j_gene: TRBJ2-4
abundance: many
v_gene: TRBV18
CDR3aa: CASSQNSGQLAKNIQYF

j_gene: TRBJ1-1
abundance: many
v_gene: TRBV12-3/TRBV12-4
CDR3aa: CASSSNEASSGGTEAFF

j_gene: TRBJ1-4
abundance: medium-sized
v_gene: TRBV7-2
CDR3aa: CASSLWGSTNEKLFF

j_gene: TRBJ2-7
abundance: many
v_gene: TRBV10-3
CDR3aa: CAISESGDAGGEQYF